This T cell receptor beta chain was identified during a study of shared clonotypes between healthy human individuals. Concerning this clone itself: Its antigen is undetermined.

With V trimmed by 4 bases and J by 2 bases, 10 bases remained unmatched. The CDR3 has 17 residues. Germline CDR1 MGHRA, CDR2 YSYEKL. Some clones are missing from TCRdb's copy, which holds only in-frame ones; the method was immunoSEQ multiplex PCR. The sample contains about 2 million clones, approximately 94% of which appear only once. The study, taken as a whole, reports: Relative to clonotypes present in all four donors, those not shared had lower generation probabilities.

The naive CD8 subset, CD45RO-negative cells positively selected for CCR7, excluded terminally differentiated effector memory CD45RA+ cells. The donors were adults (healthy and HIV-negative) with no recent acute infections or vaccinations. This receptor was obtained from a young man in good health. The V gene is TRBV4-1, the J gene TRBJ2-3, with 9 bases that match TRBD2. The sequenced sample consisted of naive CD8+ T cells sorted from blood. CDR3 loop: CASSPGGREGFTDTQYF. The CDR3 DNA is TGCGCCAGCAGCCCAGGGGGGCGGGAGGGGTTCACAGATACGCAGTATTTT.